Shown below are 28 T cell receptor beta chains from a single sample sequenced in a study of T cell repertoires in cytomegalovirus infection. TCRdb passed the reads through MiXCR, listing each CDR3 protein once. The table shows around 280,000 distinct CDR3 sequences, with around 9.1% occurring only once. Sequenced sample: PBMCs. The receptors here all came from a human donor in good health (CMV status not recorded). Some clones in this sample may be carry-over from other donors' samples.

This clonotype came up a few times. The chain has TRBV5-1 and TRBJ2-4, with D perhaps given as TRBD1 or TRBD2 (5 bases each). Trimming cost V 4 bases and J 0 bases, with 14 bases left between them. Per the germline V gene, CDR1 is SGHRS and CDR2 is YFSETQ. The CDR3 length is 16 residues. The CDR3 nucleotides read TGCGCCAGCAGCCGGGACGGAGCGCTAGCCAAAAACATTCAGTACTTC. It yields the protein CASSRDGALAKNIQYF.

This clonotype was seen repeatedly, ten times or more. The chain joins TRBV7-9 to TRBJ2-7; D perhaps matches TRBD2 (6 bases). The germline V and J ends were trimmed by 5 bases and 2 bases, with 13 bases remaining between them. CDR1 is SEHNR, CDR2 FQNEAQ, per germline (reference sequence). The CDR3 runs 14 residues. In DNA form, the CDR3 reads TGTGCCAGCAGCCACCGGGGGAGTCCCTACGAGCAGTACTTC. Protein sequence: CASSHRGSPYEQYF.

V is TRBV19 and J is TRBJ2-2; D might be TRBD1 (5 bases). Trimming removed 1 base at V and 4 bases at J, with 10 bases between. CDR3 length equals 15 residues. Germline V lookup: CDR1 LNHDA, CDR2 SQIVND (reference sequence). As DNA, the CDR3 is TGTGCCAGTAGTATAGTGACAGCAGTCACCGGGGAGCTGTTTTTT. Amino acid sequence: CASSIVTAVTGELFF.

In this sample, this clonotype turned up many times. V is TRBV4-1 and J is TRBJ2-5; D gene uncertain. Between the trimmed V and J ends, which lost 6 bases and 0 bases, there was a span of 11 bases. CDR3 length equals 14 residues. Germline CDR1 is MGHRA and CDR2 is YSYEKL. DNA of the CDR3: TGCGCCAGCAGTGTCGACGGGTACCAAGAGACCCAGTACTTC. Its protein is CASSVDGYQETQYF.

This clonotype was counted many times. The V and J genes are TRBV7-2 and TRBJ2-2; TRBD2 matches 7 bases. The CDR3 runs 15 residues. Germline V gene lookup returns CDR1 SGHTA and CDR2 FQGNSA. Trimming at V came to 5 bases and at J to 3 bases, leaving 6 bases not matched to a gene. This CDR3 is CASSPWGGDTGELFF. CDR3 coding DNA: TGTGCCAGCAGCCCGTGGGGGGGTGACACCGGGGAGCTGTTTTTT.

This clonotype has a count of ten or more. The chain employs TRBV29-1 and TRBJ2-1; TRBD2 agrees at 13 bases. V dropped 6 bases and J dropped 4; count of bases not matched to a gene: 3. The V gene's germline CDR1 is SQVTM and CDR2 ANQGSEA. The CDR3 is 14 residues long. The CDR3 coding sequence is TGCAGCGTGACGGGACTAGCGGGGTACAATGAGCAGTTCTTC. It codes for CSVTGLAGYNEQFF.

This chain links TRBV27 with TRBJ1-5; D gene unclear. Trimming cost V 7 bases and J 0 bases, with 19 bases left between them. Germline V gene lookup returns CDR1 MNHEY and CDR2 SMNVEV (reference sequence). The CDR3 loop spans 17 amino acids. The CDR3 DNA follows: TGTGCCAGCAAACTCTCATCCGCCGGCCATAGCAATCAGCCCCAGCATTTT. Encoded protein: CASKLSSAGHSNQPQHF.

This clonotype came up many times. The rearrangement uses TRBV15 and TRBJ2-3; TRBD1 matches 7 bases. Germline assignment: CDR1 LNHNV and CDR2 YYDKDF (reference sequence). CDR3 length: 17 amino acids. The V and J ends lost 5 bases and 4 bases, in that order; junction bases with no gene match: 15. CDR3 loop: CATSAPRGQPFPDTQYF. The CDR3 DNA reads as TGTGCCACCAGCGCCCCTAGGGGACAGCCTTTCCCAGATACGCAGTATTTT.

This clonotype was seen many times. The chain couples TRBV12-3 or TRBV12-4 to TRBJ1-4; 9 bases fit TRBD1. The CDR3 has 15 amino acids. The ends lost 2 bases at V and 8 bases at J; junction bases unmatched: 6. The CDR3 bases are TGTGCCAGCAGTTTACGGGACAGGGTAGGAGAAAAACTGTTTTTT. Translating gives CASSLRDRVGEKLFF.

This chain uses TRBV27 with TRBJ2-7; 8 bases map to TRBD2. Per germline, CDR1 MNHEY and CDR2 SMNVEV (reference sequence). V was pared by 6 bases and J by 3 bases, with 10 bases of the junction left unmatched. The CDR3 length is 15 residues. CDR3 in DNA: TGTGCCAGCAGCCCATTGGGGACTAGTGACTACGAGCAGTACTTC. Encoded protein: CASSPLGTSDYEQYF.

At least ten counts were recorded for this clonotype. The chain links TRBV7-9 to TRBJ2-7; D unresolved. This CDR3 comprises 12 residues. Germline V gene lookup returns CDR1 SEHNR and CDR2 FQNEAQ (reference sequence). Deletions cut 5 bases from V and 7 bases from J, with 12 bases between. The chain's CDR3 is CASSRDPWEQYV. For the CDR3, the DNA is TGTGCCAGCAGCAGAGACCCTTGGGAGCAGTACGTC.

At least ten counts were recorded for this clonotype. The chain links TRBV10-3 to TRBJ1-4; D not certain. Trimming shortened V by 7 bases and J by 7 bases, and 13 bases separated the two germline ends. The CDR3 has 13 amino acids. Germline V gives CDR1 ENHRY, CDR2 SYGVKD. The chain's CDR3 is CAITGRIGEKLFF. CDR3 nucleotides: TGTGCCATCACTGGGCGGATTGGTGAAAAACTGTTTTTT.

CDR3 sequence: CSAPLGGAQGNQPQHF. The DNA for the CDR3 is TGCAGTGCGCCCCTCGGAGGAGCGCAGGGCAATCAGCCCCAGCATTTT. The chain has TRBV20-1 and TRBJ1-5; D remains unclear. The V gene lost 6 bases and the J gene lost 2 bases, with 20 bases spanning the gap. In germline, CDR1 is DFQATT, CDR2 SNEGSKA (reference sequence). The CDR3 is 16 amino acids.

The chain links TRBV20-1 to TRBJ1-3; no definite D call. The germline V gene has CDR1 DFQATT and CDR2 SNEGSKA (reference sequence). This CDR3 is built from 16 residues. The germline V and J ends were trimmed by 3 bases and 0 bases, with 15 bases remaining between them. In nucleotides, the CDR3 is TGCAGTGCTAGTTTGGGCCCCAGTGGCTCTGGAAACACCATATATTTT. This codes for CSASLGPSGSGNTIYF.

This clonotype was seen at least ten times. The V gene is TRBV20-1, the J gene TRBJ1-4, with D perhaps TRBD1 (6 bases). The CDR3 runs 13 residues. The V gene's germline CDR1 is DFQATT and CDR2 SNEGSKA (reference sequence). Trimming left V 3 bases short and J 3 bases short, with 8 bases between. The CDR3 spells CSARRQANEKLFF. The CDR3 nucleotides read TGCAGTGCTAGGAGACAGGCTAATGAAAAACTGTTTTTT.

This chain connects TRBV2 to TRBJ2-7; TRBD1 might be the D (6 bases). This CDR3 has 13 amino acids. Germline V gives CDR1 SNHLY, CDR2 FYNNEI. The CDR3: CASSEGTSVAGDV. The CDR3 coding sequence is TGTGCCAGCAGTGAAGGGACTTCGGTGGCAGGGGACGTC.

Many counts were recorded for this clonotype. The chain couples TRBV5-4 to TRBJ1-1; D possibly corresponds to TRBD1 (6 bases). The germline V and J ends were trimmed by 4 bases and 4 bases, with 8 bases remaining between them. The CDR3 totals 12 residues. Germline CDR1 and CDR2: SGHNT and YYREEE (reference sequence). For the CDR3, the DNA is TGTGCCAGCAGCCTGGACAGCACTGAAGCTTTCTTT. Its protein product is CASSLDSTEAFF. The entire variable domain, with the rest obtained from reference TRBV5-4 and TRBJ1-1, is as follows: ETGVTQSPTHLIKTRGQQVTLRCSSQSGHNTVSWYQQALGQGPQFIFQYYREEENGRGNFPPRFSGLQFPNYSSELNVNALELDDSALYLCASSLDSTEAFFGQGTRLTVV.

This clonotype was seen at least ten times. The chain recombines TRBV12-3 or TRBV12-4 with TRBJ1-3; a possible D gene is TRBD1 (5 bases). The V end lost 5 bases, the J end lost 8 bases, and 19 bases lay between the germline ends. CDR3 size: 15 residues. In DNA form, the CDR3 reads TGTGCCAGCAGTCCTGGGGACGTCCGGGCGCACACCATATATTTT. Translated, it gives CASSPGDVRAHTIYF.

The CDR3 region is CASSSGRGDSGELFF. The DNA of the CDR3 is TGTGCCAGCAGCTCGGGGCGGGGGGACTCCGGGGAGCTGTTTTTT. V usage is TRBV5-4 and J usage is TRBJ2-2, with 8 bases matching TRBD2. The CDR3 length is 15 residues. Germline lookup yields CDR1 SGHNT and CDR2 YYREEE (reference sequence). With V trimmed by 3 bases and J by 6 bases, 7 bases remained unmatched.

This clonotype came up once. The chain carries TRBV20-1 and TRBJ1-2; unclear D gene. V was trimmed by 7 bases and J by 9 bases, leaving 15 bases between them. The CDR3 loop spans 11 amino acids. Germline CDR1 and CDR2: DFQATT and SNEGSKA (reference sequence). In nucleotides, the CDR3 is TGCAGTGTACCACAGACGCAGCGCTACACCTTC. The encoded protein is CSVPQTQRYTF.

This clonotype was counted a few times. This chain's CDR3 is CASSFDRPRYDQETQYF. The CDR3 coding sequence is TGTGCCAGCAGTTTTGACAGGCCCCGATATGACCAAGAGACCCAGTACTTC. The rearrangement uses TRBV27 and TRBJ2-5; D perhaps matches TRBD1 (6 bases). Looked up from germline, CDR1 is MNHEY and CDR2 is SMNVEV (reference sequence). The CDR3 is 17 amino acids. Trimming pared 3 bases from V and 0 bases from J, leaving 17 bases between.

This sequence joins TRBV20-1 and TRBJ1-2; possibly TRBD1 for D (5 bases). Germline CDR1 DFQATT, CDR2 SNEGSKA (reference sequence). The CDR3 is made up of 13 amino acids. V lost 0 bases, J lost 2 bases, and 7 bases lay in between. CDR3 protein: CSAREGGNYGYTF. Written as DNA, the CDR3 is TGCAGTGCTAGAGAGGGGGGGAACTATGGCTACACCTTC.

This clonotype was observed a handful of times. The chain's CDR3 is CASSYRAGAYEQYV. Here the CDR3 DNA reads TGTGCCAGCAGTTATCGGGCGGGAGCCTACGAGCAGTACGTC. V usage is TRBV6-2 or TRBV6-3 and J usage is TRBJ2-7; 7 bases match TRBD2. Germline V CDR1 and CDR2: MNHEY, SVGEGT. The CDR3 is 14 residues long. The J segment lost 2 bases and the V segment lost 3 bases, leaving 4 bases of the junction unmatched.

This clonotype was observed at least ten times. V and J are TRBV5-8 and TRBJ1-5; 7 bases are shared with TRBD1. This CDR3 contains 14 residues. V gave up 3 bases and J gave up 6 bases; unmatched junction bases: 6. CDR1 and CDR2 from the germline V gene are SGHTS and YDEGEE. CDR3 residues: CASSSQGGRQPQHF. The DNA of the CDR3 is TGTGCCAGCAGCTCCCAGGGGGGGCGTCAGCCCCAGCATTTT.

This clonotype was picked up many times. The gene calls are TRBV18 and TRBJ2-3, with D unclear. With 5 bases removed from V and 6 bases from J, the gap between germline ends came to 15 bases. The CDR3 has 14 residues. Germline values: CDR1 KGHSH, CDR2 LQKENI. In DNA form, the CDR3 reads TGTGCCAGCTCAGCCTTGTCCGAAGAGGATACGCAGTATTTT. Translated, it gives CASSALSEEDTQYF.

In its sample, this clonotype was seen many times. This sequence joins TRBV12-3 or TRBV12-4 and TRBJ2-1; D is unresolved. The CDR3 spans 13 residues. Trimming cost V 7 bases and J 1 base, with 8 bases left between them. DNA for the CDR3: TGTGCCAGCACCCCCACTTCCTACAATGAGCAGTTCTTC. Protein sequence: CASTPTSYNEQFF.

This chain connects TRBV7-6 to TRBJ1-2; D ambiguous. Per germline, CDR1 SGHVS and CDR2 FNYEAQ. V was shortened by 6 bases and J by 8 bases, with 19 bases between the two germline ends. The CDR3 totals 14 residues. The CDR3 DNA sequence: TGTGCCAGCAGTACCGGCGGGCTGGCGGAGGGCTACACCTTC. It yields the protein CASSTGGLAEGYTF.

J is TRBJ2-1 and V is TRBV25-1, with D perhaps matching TRBD2 (5 bases). V shed 4 bases and J shed 8 bases, with 12 bases lying between them. Per germline, CDR1 MGHDK and CDR2 SYGVNS. The CDR3 consists of 13 residues. The CDR3 here is CASSVGGSDEQFF. The CDR3 nucleotides are TGTGCCAGCAGTGTAGGAGGTTCCGATGAGCAGTTCTTC.